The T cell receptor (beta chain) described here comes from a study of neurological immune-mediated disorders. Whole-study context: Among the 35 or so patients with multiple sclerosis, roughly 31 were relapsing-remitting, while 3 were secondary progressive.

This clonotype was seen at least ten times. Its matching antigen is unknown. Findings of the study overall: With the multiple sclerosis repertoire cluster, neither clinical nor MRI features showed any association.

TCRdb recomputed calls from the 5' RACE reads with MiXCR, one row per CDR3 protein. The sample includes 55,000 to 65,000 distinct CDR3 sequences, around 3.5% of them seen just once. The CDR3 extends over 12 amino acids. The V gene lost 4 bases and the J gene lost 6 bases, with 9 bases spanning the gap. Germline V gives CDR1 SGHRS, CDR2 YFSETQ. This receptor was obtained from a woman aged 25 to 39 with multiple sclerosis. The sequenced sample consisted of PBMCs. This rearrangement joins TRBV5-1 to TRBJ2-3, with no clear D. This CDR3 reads CASSPPGDTQYF. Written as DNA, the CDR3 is TGCGCCAGCAGCCCGCCCGGGGATACGCAGTATTTT.